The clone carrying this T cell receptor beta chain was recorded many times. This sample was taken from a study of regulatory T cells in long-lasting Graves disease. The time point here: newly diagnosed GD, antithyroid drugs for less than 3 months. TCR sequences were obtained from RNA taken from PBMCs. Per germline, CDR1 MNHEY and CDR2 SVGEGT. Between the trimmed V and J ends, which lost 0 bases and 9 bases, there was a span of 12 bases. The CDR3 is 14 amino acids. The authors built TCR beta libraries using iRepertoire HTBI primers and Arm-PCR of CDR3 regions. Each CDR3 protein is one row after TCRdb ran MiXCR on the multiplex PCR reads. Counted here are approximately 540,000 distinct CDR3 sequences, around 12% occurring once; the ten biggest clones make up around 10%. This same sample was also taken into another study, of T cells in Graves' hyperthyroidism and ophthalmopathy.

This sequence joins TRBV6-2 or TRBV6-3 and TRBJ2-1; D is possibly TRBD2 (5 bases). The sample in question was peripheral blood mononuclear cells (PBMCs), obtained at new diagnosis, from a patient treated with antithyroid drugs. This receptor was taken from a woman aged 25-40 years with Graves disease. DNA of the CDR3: TGTGCCAGCAGTTACTCGGCTAGCAGAGGTGAGCAGTTCTTC. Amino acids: CASSYSASRGEQFF.